The rows below give T cell receptor beta chains drawn from one sample of a study of spatial heterogeneity in lung cancer. TCRdb called the 5' RACE reads again in MiXCR, with one record for every CDR3 protein. Of under 25,000 distinct CDR3 sequences in the sample, 10% were seen once. This sample comprised PBMCs, obtained at follow-up. All receptors derive from a female donor with early-stage non-small cell lung cancer. Each CDR3 is given with its conserved first and last residue. The D gene is left open where the match is weak. Clone size appears in some rows only: once, few, many, or a class for an expanded clone.

clone size,D gene,J gene,V gene,CDR3 DNA,CDR3 protein
many,NA,TRBJ2-7,TRBV6-5,TGTGCCAGCAGTTGGGGACGGGCGGGGAACTACGAGCAGTACTTC,CASSWGRAGNYEQYF
many,NA,TRBJ2-7,TRBV7-2,TGTGCCAGCAGCTTAGGGTTGCTGGGACGGAAGGCCAAAGACCGTATCTACGAGCAGTACTTC,CASSLGLLGRKAKDRIYEQYF
many,NA,TRBJ2-1,TRBV3-1,TGTGCCAGCAGCCAAGGCGTCGGATCGACTAGACGCCTATACAATGAGCAGTTCTTC,CASSQGVGSTRRLYNEQFF
NA,NA,TRBJ1-5,TRBV6-2/TRBV6-3,TGTGCCAGCAGTTACGGGACCGTTAGCAATCAGCCCCAGCATTTT,CASSYGTVSNQPQHF
many,NA,TRBJ2-3,TRBV5-1,TGCGCCAGCAGCTTGGTTTCGAGGCAGGGAAGAGATACGCAGTATTTT,CASSLVSRQGRDTQYF
NA,TRBD1,TRBJ1-3,TRBV20-1,TGCAGTGCTCCCTCCAGGGACAGGGTCAACACCATATATTTT,CSAPSRDRVNTIYF
many,TRBD1,TRBJ1-2,TRBV19,TGTGCCAGTATTCGACAGGGGCATGGCTACACCTTC,CASIRQGHGYTF
few,TRBD2,TRBJ2-1,TRBV19,TGTGCCAGTAGCGGGGGAGGGCACCGAAGGGGCAATGAGCAGTTCTTC,CASSGGGHRRGNEQFF
few,NA,TRBJ2-7,TRBV5-1,TGCGCCAGCAGCTTGGGACGGGTCTACGAGCAGTACTTC,CASSLGRVYEQYF
many,NA,TRBJ1-6,TRBV20-1,TGCAGTGCCGAGAGCCCACGGCCCAATTCACCCCTCCACTTT,CSAESPRPNSPLHF
many,NA,TRBJ2-7,TRBV28,TGTGCCAGCAGCCCCAACATCTACGAGCAGTACTTC,CASSPNIYEQYF
NA,NA,TRBJ2-6,TRBV11-1,TGTGCCAGCAGCTTAGGAGTGGCCAACGTCCTGACTTTC,CASSLGVANVLTF
many,TRBD2,TRBJ2-2,TRBV5-1,TGCGCCAGCAGCTTGTCTAGTCGGGAGGGCAACACCGGGGAGCTGTTTTTT,CASSLSSREGNTGELFF
many,NA,TRBJ2-7,TRBV7-2,TGTGCCAGCAGCTTCGGTAGCGGCTCCTACGAGCAGTACTTC,CASSFGSGSYEQYF
many,NA,TRBJ1-4,TRBV11-2,TGTGCCAGCAGCTCATTTCGAGGGGGGGCACGGGGGAAACTGTTTTTT,CASSSFRGGARGKLFF
few,TRBD1,TRBJ1-2,TRBV28,TGTGCCAGCAGCGACAGGGTCGGGGGCTACACCTTC,CASSDRVGGYTF
many,TRBD2,TRBJ2-5,TRBV12-3/TRBV12-4,TGTGCCAGCAGCTTTATAGCGGGGGCGGGGGAGACCCAGTACTTC,CASSFIAGAGETQYF
few,NA,TRBJ2-5,TRBV7-9,TGTGCCAGCAGCCCCAGGCCCCAAGAGACCCAGTACTTC,CASSPRPQETQYF
many,NA,TRBJ1-1,TRBV5-1,TGCGCCAGCCGAGGGACGGGTAACACTGAAGCTTTCTTT,CASRGTGNTEAFF
NA,TRBD1,TRBJ1-1,TRBV2,TGTGGGGGACAGGGTGACACTGAAGCTTTCTTT,CGGQGDTEAFF
many,NA,TRBJ1-2,TRBV29-1,TGCAGCGTCGTGCGCTACAGGGAAATGAACTATGGCTACACCTTC,CSVVRYREMNYGYTF
many,TRBD2,TRBJ2-1,TRBV7-2,TGTGCCAGCAGAAGGGCGGGGGGACCCTACAATGAGCAGTTCTTC,CASRRAGGPYNEQFF
few,NA,TRBJ2-2,TRBV6-2/TRBV6-3,TGTGCCAGCAGTTACTCAAGGGTTGGCACCGGGGAGCTGTTTTTT,CASSYSRVGTGELFF
many,NA,TRBJ2-2,TRBV7-2,TGTGCCAGCAGCTTAGATATGCGGGTTAGAACCGGGGAGCTGTTTTTT,CASSLDMRVRTGELFF
many,NA,TRBJ2-6,TRBV6-5,TGTGCCAGCAGCCGAGGGTCCCTCTCTGGGGCCAACGTCCTGACTTTC,CASSRGSLSGANVLTF
NA,NA,TRBJ2-6,TRBV14,TGTGCCAGCAGCCAAGAGGAATGGCCTCCGTCTGGGGCCAACGTCCTGACTTTC,CASSQEEWPPSGANVLTF
NA,NA,TRBJ2-7,TRBV4-2,TGTGCCAGCAGCCAAGATCCAGACACCTACGAGCAGTACTTC,CASSQDPDTYEQYF
many,TRBD1,TRBJ1-1,TRBV28,TGTGCCAGCAGACTACCGGGACAGGGGGTCTTCTTT,CASRLPGQGVFF
NA,NA,TRBJ2-2,TRBV29-1,TGCAGCGTTGAAGGGCAAGGGCACACCGGGGGGCTGTTTTTT,CSVEGQGHTGGLFF
few,NA,TRBJ2-2,TRBV19,TGTGCCAGTACGGAGCGGGCCACCGGGGAGCTGTTTTTT,CASTERATGELFF
many,TRBD1,TRBJ2-7,TRBV27,TGTGCCAGCAGTTTATGGTCAGGGGGCTACGAGCAGTACTTC,CASSLWSGGYEQYF
few,NA,TRBJ2-2,TRBV7-7,TGTGCTAGCAGCTTAGGAGGGGGCTCCGGGGAGCTGTTTTTT,CASSLGGGSGELFF
many,TRBD2,TRBJ2-3,TRBV11-2,TGTGCCAGCAGCTCTGGACTAGCGGGGGGAACAGATACGCAGTATTTT,CASSSGLAGGTDTQYF
many,NA,TRBJ1-2,TRBV9,TGTGCCAGCGGGCGACAAGGGAATCGGGGGAGTGGCTACACCTTC,CASGRQGNRGSGYTF
many,TRBD2,TRBJ2-1,TRBV28,TGTGCCAGCAGTTTATGGATCGCGGGAGTCGAGCAGTTCTTC,CASSLWIAGVEQFF
many,TRBD2,TRBJ2-3,TRBV19,TGTGCCAGTACCCCAGCGGGAGGGCCAGTTACGCAGTATTTT,CASTPAGGPVTQYF
NA,TRBD1,TRBJ1-1,TRBV12-3/TRBV12-4,TGTGCCAGCAGTTCCACAGGGGGGGGTTTCTTT,CASSSTGGGFF
medium-sized,TRBD1,TRBJ1-1,TRBV7-9,TGTGCCAGCACCCCACCGGACAGGGGGCGGACTGAAGCTTTCTTT,CASTPPDRGRTEAFF
many,NA,TRBJ2-5,TRBV7-9,TGTGCCAGCAGCTTGAAGGCGCGTGAGACCCAGTACTTC,CASSLKARETQYF
many,NA,TRBJ2-4,TRBV29-1,TGCAGCGTTGATCAAGTAAACATTCAGTACTTC,CSVDQVNIQYF
many,NA,TRBJ1-2,TRBV20-1,TGCAGTGCTAGAGATCGGGAGGATGCTAACTATGGCTACACCTTC,CSARDREDANYGYTF
many,TRBD2,TRBJ2-7,TRBV7-6,TGTGCCAGCAGCTTATTTCCTAGCGGGGTTTACTACGAGCAGTACTTC,CASSLFPSGVYYEQYF
many,NA,TRBJ2-3,TRBV10-2,TGCGCCAGCAGTAGGCAGGGGACAGATACGCAGTATTTT,CASSRQGTDTQYF
many,TRBD1,TRBJ2-7,TRBV7-9,TGTGCCAGCAGCATAAGACAGGGGGACGAGCAGTACTTC,CASSIRQGDEQYF
few,NA,TRBJ2-6,TRBV20-1,TGCAGTGCAGTCTTACGGGCTGGGGCCAACGTCCTGACTTTC,CSAVLRAGANVLTF
many,TRBD1,TRBJ1-4,TRBV4-2,TGTGCCAGCAGCCAAGATCTAGGCAGGGGGGATGAAAAACTGTTTTTT,CASSQDLGRGDEKLFF
many,NA,TRBJ2-5,TRBV24-1,TGTGCCACCAGTGAGGGAGCGGCCCAAGAGACCCAGTACTTC,CATSEGAAQETQYF
few,TRBD1,TRBJ2-5,TRBV7-9,TGTGCCAGCAGCTTGGGGGACAGGGGGCCCCAAGAGACCCAGTACTTC,CASSLGDRGPQETQYF